The rows below give T cell receptor beta chains drawn from one sample of a study of OX40 agonist ivuxolimab in advanced cancers. Data came from immunoSEQ multiplex PCR; TCRdb stores just in-frame clones and leaves some out. The repertoire holds about 100,000 clones, with approximately 89% as singletons. The specimen comprised CD4+ or CD8+ T cells sorted from blood, sampled in a trial of the OX40 agonist ivuxolimab. The receptors come from an adult with an advanced solid tumor such as melanoma, head and neck, liver or kidney cancer. CDR3s include the opening cysteine and the closing phenylalanine or tryptophan. A D gene is named only where the DNA matches it firmly. Rows give clone size only sometimes, using once, few, many, or a class for an expanded clone.

v_call	cdr3_length	clone_size	d_call	j_call	cdr3_aa	cdr3_nt
TRBV10-3	17	-	TRBD2	TRBJ2-7	CAISELLAGGRSYEQYF	TGTGCCATCAGTGAGTTGTTAGCGGGAGGGAGATCCTACGAGCAGTACTTC
TRBV27	13	-	-	TRBJ1-4	CASKRGAVEKLFF	TGTGCCAGCAAAAGGGGCGCGGTCGAAAAACTGTTTTTT
TRBV9	12	-	-	TRBJ2-1	CASSVGDNEQFF	TGTGCCAGCAGCGTAGGGGACAATGAGCAGTTCTTC
TRBV6-5	13	once	-	TRBJ1-5	CASSYDSNQPQHF	TGTGCCAGCAGTTACGATAGCAATCAGCCCCAGCATTTT
TRBV5-1	16	once	TRBD2	TRBJ2-2	CASSLALAGGTGELFF	TGCGCCAGCAGCTTGGCACTAGCGGGGGGCACCGGGGAGCTGTTTTTT
TRBV11-3	15	-	-	TRBJ2-2	CASSFGAYSTGELFF	TGTGCCAGCAGCTTTGGGGCGTATAGCACCGGGGAGCTGTTTTTT
TRBV4-2	12	-	-	TRBJ2-1	CASSLGNNEQFF	TGTGCCAGCAGCCTAGGGAACAATGAGCAGTTCTTC
TRBV6-6	14	-	-	TRBJ2-7	CACCRTLGPYEQYF	TGTGCCTGCTGCCGGACCCTGGGCCCCTACGAGCAGTACTTC
TRBV5-4	17	-	TRBD2	TRBJ2-1	CASSPTYSGRRGNEQFF	TGTGCCAGCAGCCCTACGTATAGCGGGAGAAGGGGAAATGAGCAGTTCTTC
TRBV18	15	-	TRBD2	TRBJ2-1	CASSPSGMGTNEQFF	TGTGCCAGCTCACCTAGCGGGATGGGGACCAATGAGCAGTTCTTC
TRBV19	15	once	-	TRBJ2-7	CASRRLTPGEDEQYF	TGTGCCAGTAGGCGACTCACCCCGGGAGAGGACGAGCAGTACTTC
TRBV27	13	-	TRBD2	TRBJ2-3	CASSSLEGGTQYF	TGTGCCAGCAGTTCCCTGGAGGGAGGGACGCAGTATTTT
TRBV27	14	once	TRBD1	TRBJ1-5	CASSFGRGGQPQHF	TGTGCCAGCAGTTTCGGCAGGGGGGGGCAGCCCCAGCATTTT
TRBV19	16	few	-	TRBJ2-1	CASNSPTAFTYNEQFF	TGTGCCAGTAATTCACCGACAGCCTTTACCTACAATGAGCAGTTCTTC
TRBV5-1	14	once	TRBD1	TRBJ1-4	CASSFGQGGEKLFF	TGCGCCAGCAGCTTTGGACAGGGTGGCGAAAAACTGTTTTTT
TRBV19	13	few	-	TRBJ2-7	CASREGSTYEQYF	TGTGCCAGTAGGGAGGGGTCGACCTACGAGCAGTACTTC
TRBV7-9	14	few	TRBD1	TRBJ2-7	CASSSRTGRFEQYF	TGTGCCAGCAGCTCACGGACAGGGAGGTTCGAGCAGTACTTC
TRBV29-1	15	-	-	TRBJ1-1	CSVGSGPAMNTEAFF	TGCAGCGTTGGCTCAGGGCCGGCCATGAACACTGAAGCTTTCTTT
TRBV11-2	14	-	-	TRBJ1-2	CASTPRRGGGGYTF	TGTGCCAGCACCCCCCGCCGGGGAGGGGGGGGCTACACCTTC
TRBV27	13	-	-	TRBJ2-1	CASSSDANNEQFF	TGTGCCAGCAGCTCAGACGCCAACAATGAGCAGTTCTTC
TRBV30	13	-	TRBD1	TRBJ1-3	CAWDPRGGNTIYF	TGTGCCTGGGACCCCAGGGGGGGAAACACCATATATTTT
TRBV11-3	14	-	TRBD1	TRBJ2-1	CASSLWTGLNEQFF	TGTGCCAGCAGCTTGTGGACAGGGCTCAATGAGCAGTTCTTC
TRBV9	16	-	TRBD1	TRBJ2-7	CASSPRQGDPSSEQYF	TGTGCCAGCAGCCCCCGACAGGGAGATCCGTCGAGCGAGCAGTACTTC
TRBV4-2	16	-	TRBD2	TRBJ2-1	CASSLSGTSGTDEQFF	TGTGCCAGCAGCCTTTCCGGGACTAGCGGGACCGATGAGCAGTTCTTC
TRBV28	14	-	-	TRBJ1-1	CASSLRVLDTEAFF	TGTGCCAGCAGTTTAAGGGTCTTGGACACTGAAGCTTTCTTT
TRBV7-8	14	few	-	TRBJ2-1	CASSLGGLPNEQFF	TGTGCCAGCAGCTTAGGGGGACTCCCTAATGAGCAGTTCTTC
TRBV7-8	14	-	-	TRBJ1-1	CASSLKQTYTEAFF	TGTGCCAGCAGCTTAAAACAGACCTACACTGAAGCTTTCTTT
TRBV28	12	-	-	TRBJ1-4	CASSSLNEKLFF	TGTGCCAGCAGTTCGTTGAATGAAAAACTGTTTTTT
TRBV7-2	16	once	-	TRBJ2-5	CASSYTRGAGQETQYF	TGTGCCAGCAGCTATACCAGGGGCGCAGGCCAAGAGACCCAGTACTTC